This T cell receptor beta chain was retrieved from a study of blood T cell repertoires in COVID-19. Across the whole study: From the United States, Italy and Spain came samples of acute and convalescent COVID-19. T cells, B-cell-depleted T cells, or PBMCs provided the cDNA or gDNA that served as material.

Methods used by the authors: Quantification of nucleated cells was approximated via reference gene primer amplification. The repertoire was sequenced with immunoSEQ multiplex PCR; TCRdb's copy has only in-frame clones and lacks some. V, J and clone size derive from that table, while D and trimming were established from the DNA sequence. The table lists over 120,000 clones, 80% to 90% of them singletons. Looked up from germline, CDR1 is MDHEN and CDR2 is SYDVKM. The trim removed 10 bases at V and 7 bases at J, leaving 14 bases unmatched. The CDR3 runs 14 residues. The sample holds one count of this clone.

The sequencing input was peripheral blood. This TCR derives from a woman in her forties or fifties with acute or convalescent COVID-19. J is TRBJ2-7 and V is TRBV28, with 9 nucleotides matching TRBD1. CDR3 sequence reads: CATVQQGALGEQYF. As DNA, the CDR3 is TGTGCCACTGTCCAACAGGGGGCTCTGGGGGAGCAGTACTTC.